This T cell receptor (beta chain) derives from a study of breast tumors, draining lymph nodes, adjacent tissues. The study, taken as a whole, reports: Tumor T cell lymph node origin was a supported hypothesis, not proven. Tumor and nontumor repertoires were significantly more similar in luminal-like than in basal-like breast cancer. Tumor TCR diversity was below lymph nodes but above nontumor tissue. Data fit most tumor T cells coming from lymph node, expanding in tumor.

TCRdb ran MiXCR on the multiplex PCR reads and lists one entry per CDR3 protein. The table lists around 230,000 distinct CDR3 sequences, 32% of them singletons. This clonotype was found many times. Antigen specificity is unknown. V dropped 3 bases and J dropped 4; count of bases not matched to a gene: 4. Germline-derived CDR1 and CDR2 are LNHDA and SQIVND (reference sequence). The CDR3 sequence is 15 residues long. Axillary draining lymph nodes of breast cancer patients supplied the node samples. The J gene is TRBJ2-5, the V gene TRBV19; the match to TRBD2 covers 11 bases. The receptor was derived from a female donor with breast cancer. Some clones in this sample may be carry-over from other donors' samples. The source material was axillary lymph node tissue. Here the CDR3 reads CASSMATSGRETQYF. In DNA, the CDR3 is TGTGCCAGTAGTATGGCTACTAGCGGGAGAGAGACCCAGTACTTC.